These 9 T cell receptor beta chains originate from one sample sequenced in a study of Graves' ophthalmopathy and Graves' hyperthyroidism. Transcripts of RNA were the source for amplifying TCR beta CDR3 regions. First-round RT-PCR with HTBI primers preceded a second-round multiplex PCR. TCRdb redid the calling of the multiplex PCR reads with MiXCR, one entry per CDR3 protein. Among about 230,000 distinct CDR3 sequences, about 47% were seen once, and the ten largest hold around half. The sample comprised peripheral blood. The receptor source for this set is an adult man with Graves' ophthalmopathy.

The V gene is TRBV6-5, the J gene TRBJ1-6; 7 bases match TRBD1. With 0 bases clipped from V and 8 bases from J, the junction kept 4 bases outside the gene matches. The V gene's germline CDR1 is MNHEY and CDR2 SVGAGI. CDR3 length: 15 residues. The chain's CDR3 is CASSYSGTEDSPLHF. CDR3 nucleotides: TGTGCCAGCAGTTACTCAGGGACAGAGGATTCACCCCTCCACTTT.

This clonotype was seen a few times. The J gene is TRBJ2-3, the V gene TRBV5-1; the D is unclear. The V gene lost 0 bases and the J gene lost 2 bases, with 10 bases spanning the gap. The CDR3 has 15 amino acids. CDR1 SGHRS and CDR2 YFSETQ come from the germline V gene. In nucleotides, the CDR3 is TGCGCCAGCAGCTTGGCCGTCTCTCTCACAGATACGCAGTATTTT. Translation: CASSLAVSLTDTQYF.

The chain links TRBV9 to TRBJ1-4; 10 bases are a match to TRBD1. The germline V gene encodes CDR1 SGDLS and CDR2 YYNGEE. The J segment lost 0 bases and the V segment lost 7 bases, leaving 9 bases of the junction unmatched. The CDR3 is made up of 17 amino acids. CDR3 protein: CASSRGQGSATNEKLFF. CDR3 nucleotides: TGTGCCAGCTCCCGGGGACAGGGGTCCGCAACTAATGAAAAACTGTTTTTT.

The CDR3 DNA reads TGCGCCAGCAGCTTGGTTGGTCGCATTAACAGGGGCGGGGAGCTGTTTTTT. It specifies CASSLVGRINRGGELFF. The chain combines TRBV5-1 with TRBJ2-2, with 7 bases lining up with TRBD1. Germline CDR1 and CDR2: SGHRS and YFSETQ. V lost 0 bases to trimming and J lost 7 bases; unmatched junction nucleotides: 12. This CDR3 has 17 residues.

This rearrangement joins TRBV7-3 to TRBJ2-3; tentatively, D is TRBD2 (6 bases). Trimming took off 6 bases at V and 1 base at J, with 14 bases between the two ends. Germline loops: CDR1 SGHTA, CDR2 FQGTGA. CDR3 length: 15 residues. The CDR3 sequence is CASSRGDGRTDTQYF. CDR3 bases: TGTGCCAGCAGTCGCGGGGACGGACGCACAGATACGCAGTATTTT.

The chain has TRBV24-1 and TRBJ2-7; TRBD1 matches 7 bases. Losses at the gene ends were 2 bases for V and 6 bases for J; bases not matched to a gene: 3. CDR1 is KGHDR and CDR2 is SFDVKD in the germline V gene. The CDR3 is 13 residues long. CDR3 DNA sequence: TGTGCCACCAGTGATTCCGGGACAGCCGAGCAGTACTTC. It yields the protein CATSDSGTAEQYF.

As concerns this clonotype: Mismatch with germline at one junction end may stem from a read error. V gene TRBV2 combines with J gene TRBJ1-1, with TRBD1 matching 10 bases. The CDR3 sequence is 14 residues long. The germline V gene encodes CDR1 SNHLY and CDR2 FYNNEI. The CDR3: CASSLTGGRTEASF. CDR3 DNA: TGTGCCAGCAGTTTGACAGGGGGCAGAACTGAAGCTTCCTTT.

This chain joins TRBV5-6 and TRBJ2-7; 7 bases are a match to TRBD1. J was trimmed by 2 bases and V by 1 base; bases with no gene match: 9. The CDR3 loop spans 16 amino acids. The V gene's germline CDR1 is SGHDT and CDR2 YYEEEE. The CDR3, as DNA: TGTGCCAGCAGCTTGCCCGGTGACAGGGTTACCTACGAGCAGTACTTC. This gives the protein CASSLPGDRVTYEQYF.

This clonotype was counted ten times or more. The chain links TRBV7-2 to TRBJ2-7; TRBD2 aligns across 12 bases. Per germline, CDR1 SGHTA and CDR2 FQGNSA. Trimming at V came to 5 bases and at J to 4 bases, leaving 6 bases not matched to a gene. There are 15 residues in the CDR3. The CDR3, as DNA: TGTGCCAGCAGCCCGATGACTAGCGGGGGTTACGAGCAGTACTTC. Amino acids: CASSPMTSGGYEQYF.